This paragraph covers one TCR beta chain sequence. Recruitment covered about two dozen US areas and drew participants whose ages spanned roughly 18 to 89 years. Grouping used clinical history reported by participants in a survey and questionnaire. This specimen belongs to a study of blood T cell repertoires in COVID-19. V lost 5 bases and J lost 4, with 23 bases in between. The germline V gene has CDR1 SEHNR and CDR2 FQNEAQ (reference sequence). The CDR3 spans 17 residues. This table comes from immunoSEQ multiplex PCR, and its TCRdb copy is limited to in-frame clones, with some not included. Of roughly 200,000 clones listed, about 80% were seen once; the top ten hold around 4.6%.

The sequence was collected from a woman aged 45-65 years who had been exposed to COVID-19. This chain uses TRBV7-9 with TRBJ1-2; the D is unclear. The sequencing sample was made of PBMCs or T cells enriched from blood (not recorded which). The CDR3 loop is CASSQINLSSDIYGYTF. CDR3 DNA: TGTGCCAGCAGCCAAATTAATTTAAGCAGCGATATCTATGGCTACACCTTC. The full variable domain, its missing parts supplied by reference TRBV7-9 and TRBJ1-2, is DTGVSQNPRHKITKRGQNVTFRCDPISEHNRLYWYRQTLGQGPEFLTYFQNEAQLEKSRLLSDRFSAERPKGSFSTLEIQRTEQGDSAMYLCASSQINLSSDIYGYTFGSGTRLTVV.